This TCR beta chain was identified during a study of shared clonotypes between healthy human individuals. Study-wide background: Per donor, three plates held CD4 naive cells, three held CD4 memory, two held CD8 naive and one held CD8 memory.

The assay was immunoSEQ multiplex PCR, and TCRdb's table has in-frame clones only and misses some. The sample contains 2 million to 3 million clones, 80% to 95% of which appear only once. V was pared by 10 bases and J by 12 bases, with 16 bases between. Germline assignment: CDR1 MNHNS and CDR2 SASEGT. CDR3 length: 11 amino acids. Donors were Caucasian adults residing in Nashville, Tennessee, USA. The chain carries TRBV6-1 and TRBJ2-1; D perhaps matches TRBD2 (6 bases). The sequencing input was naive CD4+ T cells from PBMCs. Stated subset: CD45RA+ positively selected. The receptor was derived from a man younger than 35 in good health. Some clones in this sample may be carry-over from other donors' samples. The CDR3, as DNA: TGTGCCACCTCGACGCGGGATATGCAGTTCTTC. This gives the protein CATSTRDMQFF.